Listed below are T cell receptor beta chains from one sample, sequenced in a study of PD-L1 blockade in urothelial cancer. This table comes from immunoSEQ multiplex PCR, and its TCRdb copy is limited to in-frame clones, with some not included. Altogether 50,000 or so clones are present, 75% being singletons, with the ten largest covering approximately 4%. Material: PBMCs, obtained around atezolizumab (anti-PD-L1) treatment. The source is a man aged 70 or older with urothelial cancer. Both conserved end residues are part of each CDR3. The order of the fields is D gene, V gene, J gene, CDR3 DNA, CDR3 protein. A D gene is named only where the DNA matches it firmly.

>TRBD1|TRBV15|TRBJ1-2
TGTGCCACCAGCAGAGGGAGGTCCCAGGGGGCCGGCTATGGCTACACCTTC
CATSRGRSQGAGYGYTF
>TRBD1|TRBV9|TRBJ2-7
TGTGCCAGCAGCCTGGGACAGGGCCCATCCTACGAGCAGTACTTC
CASSLGQGPSYEQYF
>TRBD1|TRBV11-1|TRBJ2-1
TGTGCCAGCAGCTCCCGGGACAGGGTTAATGAGCAGTTCTTC
CASSSRDRVNEQFF
>.|TRBV28|TRBJ1-5
TGTGCCAGCAGTTTATTGGAGGGAAGTCAGCCCCAGCATTTT
CASSLLEGSQPQHF
>TRBD2|TRBV7-6|TRBJ2-1
TGTGCCAGCAGCTTAGCGGGGACTAGCAATGAGCAGTTCTTC
CASSLAGTSNEQFF
>TRBD1|TRBV4-2|TRBJ1-6
TGTGCCAGCAGCCAAGATCTGACAGGGGGCGGCTCACCCCTCCACTTT
CASSQDLTGGGSPLHF
>.|TRBV29-1|TRBJ2-2
TGCAGCGCAACGTGGAGGGAAGACACCGGGGAGCTGTTTTTT
CSATWREDTGELFF
>.|TRBV25-1|TRBJ2-7
TGTGCCAGCAGTGCGAACCAGGGATACGAGCAGTACTTC
CASSANQGYEQYF
>TRBD2|TRBV5-3|TRBJ2-1
TGTGCCAGAAGCTTGGAATTGGGACTAGCGGGGGTCCATGGCGGTAATGAGCAGTTCTTC
CARSLELGLAGVHGGNEQFF
>TRBD1|TRBV5-1|TRBJ2-2
TGCGCCAGCAGCTTGTGGGGACAGACCAACACCGGGGAGCTGTTTTTT
CASSLWGQTNTGELFF